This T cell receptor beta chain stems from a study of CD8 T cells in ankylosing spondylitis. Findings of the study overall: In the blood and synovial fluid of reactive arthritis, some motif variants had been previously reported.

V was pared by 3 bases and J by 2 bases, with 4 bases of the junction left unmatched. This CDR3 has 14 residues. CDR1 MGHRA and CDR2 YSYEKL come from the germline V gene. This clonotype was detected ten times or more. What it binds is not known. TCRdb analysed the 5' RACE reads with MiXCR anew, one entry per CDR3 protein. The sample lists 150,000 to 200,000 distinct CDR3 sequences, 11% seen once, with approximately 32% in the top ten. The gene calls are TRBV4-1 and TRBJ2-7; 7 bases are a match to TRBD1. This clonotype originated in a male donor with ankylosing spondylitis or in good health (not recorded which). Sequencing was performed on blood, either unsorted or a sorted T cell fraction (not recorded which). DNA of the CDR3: TGCGCCAGCAGCCAGTCAGGGGGAACCTACGAGCAGTACTTC. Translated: CASSQSGGTYEQYF.